These 14 T cell receptor beta chains were all obtained from the same sample, sequenced in a study of sequential checkpoint blockade in melanoma. This table comes from immunoSEQ multiplex PCR, and its TCRdb copy is limited to in-frame clones, with some not included. The table records under 5,500 clones, about 80% of them present only once. Stated treatment: randomized to nivolumab then ipilimumab (arm A) or the reverse (arm B). Source: CD8+ T cells sorted from blood (inferred from file names), taken from a patient given nivolumab and ipilimumab in sequence. The receptors derive from a human patient with melanoma. Some clones in this sample may be carry-over from other donors' samples.

The CDR3 reads CASSPTTRNTEAFF. In DNA, the CDR3 is TGCGCCAGCAGCCCCACTACAAGGAACACTGAAGCTTTCTTT. J is TRBJ1-1 and V is TRBV5-1, with D hard to call. The CDR3 is made up of 14 amino acids. Trimming removed 4 bases from V and 1 base from J, with 11 bases in between. CDR1 and CDR2 from the germline V gene are SGHRS and YFSETQ.

This clone was seen a handful of times. V is TRBV14 and J is TRBJ2-7; D unclear. Trimming removed 0 bases from V and 1 base from J, with 4 bases in between. CDR3 length: 13 amino acids. From germline, CDR1 is SGHDN and CDR2 FVKESK. The CDR3 loop is CASSQERSYEQYF. The CDR3, as DNA: TGTGCCAGCAGCCAAGAACGGTCCTACGAGCAGTACTTC.

J is TRBJ2-1 and V is TRBV6-5; TRBD2 aligns across 12 bases. Germline V gene sequence: CDR1 MNHEY, CDR2 SVGAGI. The CDR3 has 15 residues. V trimming: 4 bases; J trimming: 4 bases; junction bases outside the gene matches: 2. CDR3 coding DNA: TGTGCCAGCAGTTCTAGCGGGGGGGGTTACAATGAGCAGTTCTTC. This codes for CASSSSGGGYNEQFF.

This clone was found a few times. The V call is TRBV19, the J call TRBJ1-5, with D possibly being TRBD1 (6 bases). Germline-derived CDR1 and CDR2 are LNHDA and SQIVND (reference sequence). The CDR3 extends over 14 amino acids. V lost 10 bases to trimming and J lost 1 base, with 14 bases between them. This chain's CDR3 is CATRGGQSNQPQHF. The CDR3 DNA reads as TGTGCCACCCGAGGGGGACAAAGCAATCAGCCCCAGCATTTT. Full variable domain (outside the CDR3, taken from reference TRBV19 and TRBJ1-5): DGGITQSPKYLFRKEGQNVTLSCEQNLNHDAMYWYRQDPGQGLRLIYYSQIVNDFQKGDIAEGYSVSREKKESFPLTVTSAQKNPTAFYLCATRGGQSNQPQHFGDGTRLSIL.

J is TRBJ2-5 and V is TRBV28; weak D call: TRBD2 (5 bases). The DNA end favors TRBJ2-7, so the J call may be wrong. Germline V gene sequence: CDR1 MDHEN, CDR2 SYDVKM. The length of the CDR3 is 18 residues. CDR3 sequence: CASSLWTTNHFRLYEQYF. CDR3 in DNA: TGTGCCAGCAGTTTATGGACTACAAACCATTTCCGCCTTTACGAGCAGTACTTC.

About this clone: At one boundary the junction diverges from the germline segment, which might be a read error. Distinct nucleotide sequences in the sample also encode this CDR3. The chain recombines TRBV4-3 with TRBJ2-7, with D perhaps matching TRBD2 (6 bases). CDR1 is LGHNA and CDR2 is YSLEER in the germline V gene. The CDR3 contains 15 residues. The CDR3 DNA reads TGCGCCAGCAGTCAAGATCATCGGGGGTCCTACGAGCAGTACTTC. It is translated as CASSQDHRGSYEQYF.

The chain has TRBV7-2 and TRBJ2-2; 9 bases align to TRBD2. With V trimmed by 1 base and J by 2 bases, 2 bases remained unmatched. The germline V gene has CDR1 SGHTA and CDR2 FQGNSA. The CDR3 sequence is 16 residues long. The CDR3 DNA sequence: TGTGCCAGCAGCTTAGGGGGACTAGCCAACACCGGGGAGCTGTTTTTT. It is translated as CASSLGGLANTGELFF.

The rearrangement joins TRBV7-9 to TRBJ2-3; 9 positions agree with TRBD2. Germline V CDR1 and CDR2: SEHNR, FQNEAQ (reference sequence). The J segment lost 6 bases and the V segment lost 1 base, leaving 5 bases of the junction unmatched. The CDR3 has 15 residues. CDR3 bases: TGTGCCAGCAGCTTAGGCGGGGGGGCCTCGGATACGCAGTATTTT. It yields the protein CASSLGGGASDTQYF.

This chain links TRBV5-1 with TRBJ2-7; 13 bases line up with TRBD2. Trimming cost V 5 bases and J 7 bases; bases outside gene matches: 15. The germline gives CDR1 SGHRS, CDR2 YFSETQ. The CDR3 is made up of 17 amino acids. The chain's CDR3 is CASRRTSGGPSLGEQYF. The DNA of the CDR3 is TGCGCCAGCAGGCGGACTAGCGGGGGCCCATCCCTTGGAGAGCAGTACTTC.

V usage is TRBV2 and J usage is TRBJ2-7; 9 bases are shared with TRBD1. This CDR3 region has 15 residues. The J segment lost 5 bases and the V segment lost 8 bases, leaving 13 bases of the junction unmatched. Germline values: CDR1 SNHLY, CDR2 FYNNEI. Here the CDR3 reads CASLGRTGARNEQYF. The CDR3 DNA reads as TGTGCCAGCCTCGGCAGGACAGGGGCCCGGAACGAGCAGTACTTC.

The rearrangement links TRBV19 to TRBJ1-6, with TRBD1 as a possible D gene (5 bases). The V end lost 6 bases, the J end lost 7 bases, and 16 bases lay between the germline ends. The CDR3 length is 15 residues. The germline V gene has CDR1 LNHDA and CDR2 SQIVND (reference sequence). The DNA for the CDR3 is TGTGCCAGTAGGGGGCGCGACGCTCCCAATTCACCCCTCCACTTT. As protein: CASRGRDAPNSPLHF.

CDR3 amino acids: CASSQVGTGNIQYF. The CDR3 DNA reads TGCGCCAGCAGCCAAGTGGGGACAGGGAACATTCAGTACTTC. The genes are TRBV4-3 and TRBJ2-4; 9 nucleotides line up with TRBD1. The CDR3 runs 14 residues. The V and J ends lost 1 base and 7 bases, in that order; junction bases with no gene match: 2. Germline CDR1 and CDR2: LGHNA and YSLEER.

This chain connects TRBV6-1 to TRBJ2-3; weak D call: TRBD2 (5 bases). Per germline, CDR1 MNHNS and CDR2 SASEGT. V gave up 3 bases and J gave up 6 bases, with 16 bases separating them. The CDR3 is 15 amino acids. The CDR3: CASSDWLRGLDTQYF. In DNA, the CDR3 is TGTGCCAGCAGTGACTGGCTTCGGGGTCTGGATACGCAGTATTTT.

This rearrangement joins TRBV5-1 to TRBJ2-5, with TRBD1 matching 10 bases. Germline lookup yields CDR1 SGHRS and CDR2 YFSETQ. V lost 2 bases to trimming and J lost 5 bases; unmatched junction nucleotides: 6. The CDR3 consists of 15 residues. The DNA of the CDR3 is TGCGCCAGCAGCTTTTCGGACAGGGGGTCGGAGACCCAGTACTTC. Its protein is CASSFSDRGSETQYF. The variable domain in full, with the rest retrieved from reference TRBV5-1 and TRBJ2-5, is KAGVTQTPRYLIKTRGQQVTLSCSPISGHRSVSWYQQTPGQGLQFLFEYFSETQRNKGNFPGRFSGRQFSNSRSEMNVSTLELGDSALYLCASSFSDRGSETQYFGPGTRLLVL.